This T cell receptor (beta chain) was recovered during a study of shared clonotypes between healthy human individuals. Assay: immunoSEQ multiplex PCR; the TCRdb copy retains only in-frame clones and omits some. The table records about 510,000 clones, about four fifths of them present only once. CDR1 and CDR2 (germline): GTSNPN, SVGIG (reference sequence). This CDR3 region has 20 residues. Trimming took 1 base from V and 1 from J, leaving 28 bases between them. The sequencing input was PBMCs. The chain has TRBV30 and TRBJ1-1; maybe TRBD1 (5 bases). The receptor's source is a woman aged 40 to 50 in good health. Some clones in this sample may be carry-over from other donors' samples. The CDR3 sequence: CAWSGQSNSGLILGNTEAFF. CDR3 sequence (DNA): TGTGCCTGGAGTGGCCAATCTAATTCAGGGTTAATCCTCGGGAACACTGAAGCTTTCTTT.